Listed below are T cell receptor beta chains from one sample, sequenced in a study of cytomegalovirus exposure and HLA in healthy donors. Clones were read by immunoSEQ multiplex PCR, and TCRdb kept only the in-frame ones, dropping some. The table includes 120,000 or so clones, approximately 80% detected once. The sequencing sample was made of PBMCs. The receptors come from a man aged 18 to 29 in good health and CMV-seronegative. CDR3s include the opening cysteine and the closing phenylalanine or tryptophan. The D gene is left open where the match is weak. Clone size is not always given. Where it is, it says once, few, many or a class for expanded clones.

J: TRBJ1-1; D: TRBD1; V: TRBV12-5; size: NA; DNA: TGTGCTAGTGGTTTGGTAAGAGGGACAGGGGTCGGTACTGAAGCTTTCTTT; CDR3: CASGLVRGTGVGTEAFF
J: TRBJ1-1; D: NA; V: TRBV11-1; size: NA; DNA: TGTGCCAGCAGACAGGGGAACACTGAAGCTTTCTTT; CDR3: CASRQGNTEAFF
J: TRBJ1-1; D: TRBD1; V: TRBV2; size: NA; DNA: TGTGCCAGCAGGGTAGGGGGCGATGGGACTGAAGCTTTCTTT; CDR3: CASRVGGDGTEAFF
J: TRBJ1-1; D: NA; V: TRBV9; size: NA; DNA: TGTGCCAGCAGCGTAGGGGCGCGGGGCGGCTTGAACACTGAAGCTTTCTTT; CDR3: CASSVGARGGLNTEAFF
J: TRBJ2-2; D: TRBD2; V: TRBV7-9; size: NA; DNA: TGTGCCAGCAGCTTAGGTAGCGGGAAGAACACCGGGGAGCTGTTTTTT; CDR3: CASSLGSGKNTGELFF
J: TRBJ2-3; D: TRBD2; V: TRBV7-9; size: NA; DNA: TGTGCCAGCCGACTAGCGGCTAGCACAGATACGCAGTATTTT; CDR3: CASRLAASTDTQYF
J: TRBJ1-1; D: NA; V: TRBV9; size: NA; DNA: TGTGCCAGCAGCCCCCAGGCAATAGGCACTGAAGCTTTCTTT; CDR3: CASSPQAIGTEAFF
J: TRBJ2-5; D: TRBD2; V: TRBV2; size: NA; DNA: TGTGCCAGCAGTGCATACGGATCCCGGACTAGCGGGTTAGAGACCCAGTACTTC; CDR3: CASSAYGSRTSGLETQYF
J: TRBJ1-4; D: TRBD1; V: TRBV5-5; size: few; DNA: TGTGCCAGCAGCCTAAGACAGGGCTGGGGTAATGAAAAACTGTTTTTT; CDR3: CASSLRQGWGNEKLFF
J: TRBJ2-2; D: TRBD2; V: TRBV5-4; size: NA; DNA: TGTGCCAGCAGCATTAGCGGGGGAGCACCTACCGGGGAGCTGTTTTTT; CDR3: CASSISGGAPTGELFF
J: TRBJ1-1; D: NA; V: TRBV27; size: NA; DNA: TGTGCCAGCAGTCCGACAGTCATGAACACTGAAGCTTTCTTT; CDR3: CASSPTVMNTEAFF
J: TRBJ2-3; D: TRBD2; V: TRBV11-2; size: once; DNA: TGTGCCAGCAGCTTAGATATAGCGGGGGGACCAGATACGCAGTATTTT; CDR3: CASSLDIAGGPDTQYF
J: TRBJ1-6; D: TRBD1; V: TRBV5-5; size: NA; DNA: TGTGCCAGCAGCTTGGTGGAGGGGGCCGGTTCACCCCTCCACTTT; CDR3: CASSLVEGAGSPLHF
J: TRBJ2-1; D: TRBD2; V: TRBV9; size: NA; DNA: TGTGCCAGCAGCGTAGGGCCTAGCGGGGGGGCTTACAATGAGCAGTTCTTC; CDR3: CASSVGPSGGAYNEQFF
J: TRBJ1-4; D: NA; V: TRBV5-1; size: NA; DNA: TGCGCCAGCGCACCGGAGGCAGGACGCGAAAAACTGTTTTTT; CDR3: CASAPEAGREKLFF
J: TRBJ1-6; D: NA; V: TRBV12-1; size: once; DNA: TGTGCCAGCAGCTTTGGAGGGGGCCGGGTTAATTCACCCCTCCACTTT; CDR3: CASSFGGGRVNSPLHF
J: TRBJ1-3; D: NA; V: TRBV9; size: NA; DNA: TGCGCCAGCAGCGTAGACCCCAGCTCTGGAAACACCATATATTTT; CDR3: CASSVDPSSGNTIYF
J: TRBJ1-1; D: NA; V: TRBV9; size: few; DNA: TGTGCCAGCAACCCCAGCGGGACGCATAATCAAGAAGCTTTCTTT; CDR3: CASNPSGTHNQEAFF
J: TRBJ1-2; D: NA; V: TRBV25-1; size: NA; DNA: TGTGCCAGCAGCCTAGACTTAGGGGACTATGGCTACACCTTC; CDR3: CASSLDLGDYGYTF
J: TRBJ2-1; D: NA; V: TRBV6-1; size: NA; DNA: TGTGCCAGCAGTGTCTCGGGACTGACCTACAATGAGCAGTTCTTC; CDR3: CASSVSGLTYNEQFF
J: TRBJ2-1; D: TRBD1; V: TRBV19; size: NA; DNA: TGTGCCAGTAGTACCAGACAGGGGAGCTCCTACAATGAGCAGTTCTTC; CDR3: CASSTRQGSSYNEQFF
J: TRBJ2-3; D: TRBD2; V: TRBV6-4; size: few; DNA: TGTGCCAGCAGTGGGTCTAGCGGGGGGGCAGATACGCAGTATTTT; CDR3: CASSGSSGGADTQYF
J: TRBJ2-7; D: NA; V: TRBV5-1; size: NA; DNA: TGCGCCAGCAGCTTGGTTGGAGGGGGCGCCTACGAGCAGTACTTC; CDR3: CASSLVGGGAYEQYF
J: TRBJ2-7; D: TRBD2; V: TRBV5-1; size: NA; DNA: TGCGCCAGCAGCCTGGTACCGATAGCGGGGGGTCCCTACGAGCAGTACTTC; CDR3: CASSLVPIAGGPYEQYF
J: TRBJ1-2; D: NA; V: TRBV9; size: NA; DNA: TGTGCCAGCAGCTTCCTTGCGGGGGGCGATTACTATGGCTACACCTTC; CDR3: CASSFLAGGDYYGYTF
J: TRBJ2-3; D: TRBD1; V: TRBV5-1; size: NA; DNA: TGCGCCAGCAGGTCGTCAGGGGGAGATACGCAGTATTTT; CDR3: CASRSSGGDTQYF
J: TRBJ2-1; D: NA; V: TRBV14; size: NA; DNA: TGTGCCAGCAGTCCCACTGGCTACAATGAGCAGTTCTTC; CDR3: CASSPTGYNEQFF
J: TRBJ1-1; D: TRBD1; V: TRBV7-2; size: NA; DNA: TGTGCCAGCAGACGGACCGGGACAGGGCCTGAAGCTTTCTTT; CDR3: CASRRTGTGPEAFF
J: TRBJ2-2; D: TRBD1; V: TRBV7-9; size: once; DNA: TGTGCCAGCCGACCCGACAGGGGAGTCACCGGGGAGCTGTTTTTT; CDR3: CASRPDRGVTGELFF
J: TRBJ1-1; D: NA; V: TRBV7-3; size: NA; DNA: TGTGCCAGCAGAACCGGTCCGAACACTGAAGCTTTCTTT; CDR3: CASRTGPNTEAFF
J: TRBJ2-3; D: TRBD2; V: TRBV5-8; size: NA; DNA: TGTGCCAGCAGCTTAGCGGGGGGGAGCACAGATACGCAGTATTTT; CDR3: CASSLAGGSTDTQYF
J: TRBJ2-1; D: NA; V: TRBV5-5; size: NA; DNA: TGTGCCAGCAGCTTGTTGGGGGCGACCAACAATGAGCAGTTCTTC; CDR3: CASSLLGATNNEQFF
J: TRBJ2-2; D: TRBD1; V: TRBV7-2; size: NA; DNA: TGTGCCAGCAGCTTGGGACAGCTGAACACCGGGGAGCTGTTTTTT; CDR3: CASSLGQLNTGELFF
J: TRBJ1-1; D: NA; V: TRBV9; size: NA; DNA: TGTGCCAGCACGTCAGGTTCGTTCTTGGGCACTGAAGCTTTCTTT; CDR3: CASTSGSFLGTEAFF
J: TRBJ1-5; D: NA; V: TRBV5-1; size: NA; DNA: TGCGCCAGCAGCTTGGACGGGGGAAGTCAGCCCCAGCATTTT; CDR3: CASSLDGGSQPQHF
J: TRBJ1-5; D: NA; V: TRBV19; size: NA; DNA: TGTGCCAGTAGTACGACTGAATCCAATCAGCCCCAGCATTTT; CDR3: CASSTTESNQPQHF
J: TRBJ2-5; D: TRBD1; V: TRBV5-4; size: NA; DNA: TGTGCCAGCAGCTTCCGGACAGGGTCGGGGGAGCAGTACTTC; CDR3: CASSFRTGSGEQYF
J: TRBJ1-5; D: TRBD1; V: TRBV6-1; size: NA; DNA: TGTGCCAGCAGCAGTGGGGGACAGTATAATCAGCCCCAGCATTTT; CDR3: CASSSGGQYNQPQHF
J: TRBJ1-2; D: NA; V: TRBV7-9; size: NA; DNA: TGTGCCAGCAGCTTAGAAGAGGAGGGCTATGGCTACACCTTC; CDR3: CASSLEEEGYGYTF
J: TRBJ1-3; D: NA; V: TRBV5-8; size: NA; DNA: TGTGCCAGCAGCTTGGGACTGCTAAGCTCTGGAAACACCATATATTTT; CDR3: CASSLGLLSSGNTIYF
J: TRBJ2-1; D: NA; V: TRBV4-3; size: NA; DNA: TGCGCCAGCAGCCAAGCGACGGGGAATGGCAATGAGCAGTTCTTC; CDR3: CASSQATGNGNEQFF
J: TRBJ2-1; D: NA; V: TRBV4-3; size: NA; DNA: TGCGCCAGCAGCCAAGATGGACAACTTTACAATGAGCAGTTCTTC; CDR3: CASSQDGQLYNEQFF
J: TRBJ2-7; D: NA; V: TRBV5-4; size: NA; DNA: TGTGCCAGCAGCCCACAGGAGAGCTCCTACGAGCAGTACTTC; CDR3: CASSPQESSYEQYF
J: TRBJ2-7; D: NA; V: TRBV6-5; size: NA; DNA: TGTGCCAGCAGTTACGGTGGGCAGGGGTACGAGCAGTACTTC; CDR3: CASSYGGQGYEQYF
J: TRBJ2-2; D: TRBD1; V: TRBV7-8; size: once; DNA: TGTGCCAGCAGCTTCACAGGGGGCAACACCGGGGAGCTGTTTTTT; CDR3: CASSFTGGNTGELFF
J: TRBJ2-1; D: TRBD2; V: TRBV2; size: NA; DNA: TGTGCCAGCAGTGATGCTAGCGGGGGGGCAGATGAGCAGTTCTTC; CDR3: CASSDASGGADEQFF
J: TRBJ1-2; D: NA; V: TRBV15; size: once; DNA: TGTGCCACCAGCAGAGATGGGCCTAACTATGGCTACACCTTC; CDR3: CATSRDGPNYGYTF
J: TRBJ1-1; D: NA; V: TRBV4-2; size: NA; DNA: TGTGCCAGCAGTCCTACAGGGCGGGCTGAAGCTTTCTTT; CDR3: CASSPTGRAEAFF
J: TRBJ2-1; D: NA; V: TRBV5-1; size: NA; DNA: TGCGCCAGCAGCCCGCTTATGGGGCATTCGGACAATGAGCAGTTCTTC; CDR3: CASSPLMGHSDNEQFF
J: TRBJ2-5; D: NA; V: TRBV20-1; size: NA; DNA: TGCAGTACAGGGATCTTGGAGACCCAGTACTTC; CDR3: CSTGILETQYF
J: TRBJ2-2; D: TRBD2; V: TRBV5-1; size: NA; DNA: TGCGCCAGCAGCTCAGCGGGGGGGCTCGACACCGGGGAGCTGTTTTTT; CDR3: CASSSAGGLDTGELFF
J: TRBJ2-2; D: TRBD1; V: TRBV19; size: NA; DNA: TGTGCCAGTAGTTGGACAGGGATCACCGGGGAGCTGTTTTTT; CDR3: CASSWTGITGELFF
J: TRBJ1-1; D: NA; V: TRBV5-4; size: NA; DNA: TGTGCCAGCAGCTTGGGGACAGAGGACCAAGCTTTCTTT; CDR3: CASSLGTEDQAFF
J: TRBJ1-2; D: NA; V: TRBV7-9; size: NA; DNA: TGTGCCAGCAGCGATGGGGACTTCGGAGTGGGGAACTATGGCTACACCTTC; CDR3: CASSDGDFGVGNYGYTF
J: TRBJ1-1; D: NA; V: TRBV5-1; size: few; DNA: TGCGCCAGCAGCTTGAAAGGTGGAGGGGCTGAAGCTTTCTTT; CDR3: CASSLKGGGAEAFF
J: TRBJ1-1; D: TRBD1; V: TRBV6-5; size: once; DNA: TGTGCCAGTTTGGACAGGGGGGGGAACACTGAAGCTTTCTTT; CDR3: CASLDRGGNTEAFF
J: TRBJ2-7; D: NA; V: TRBV13; size: NA; DNA: TGTGCCAGCAGCTCCCCACGGGGGACCTTCTACGAGCAGTACTTC; CDR3: CASSSPRGTFYEQYF
J: TRBJ2-7; D: NA; V: TRBV5-6; size: NA; DNA: TGTGCCAGCAGCTTGGCGGACAGAAGGGTCGAGCAGTACTTC; CDR3: CASSLADRRVEQYF
J: TRBJ1-2; D: TRBD1; V: TRBV5-4; size: NA; DNA: TGTGCCAGCAGCCGGGACAGGGGTTTTAACTATGGCTACACCTTC; CDR3: CASSRDRGFNYGYTF